Detailed here is one TCR beta chain. Its cognate antigen is unknown. This sample stems from a study of OX40 agonist ivuxolimab in advanced cancers. Study summary: Patients receiving dose escalation had hepatocellular carcinoma, melanoma, renal cell or head and neck cancer. People who had prior anti-PD-1, anti-PD-L1 or anti-CTLA-4 therapy could take part, and around 40% had some. Findings and limits, study-wide: In general, CD8+ T cells held more expanded clones than CD4+ did, on average. With doses of 0.1 to 3.0 mg/kg, CD4+ and CD8+ blood T cells had undergone clonal expansion by week 6.

Using immunoSEQ multiplex PCR, the repertoire was profiled, and TCRdb retains in-frame clones only, with some absent. The top ten clones hold around 52% of a sample with 15,000 to 25,000 clones, over 80% of them seen once. This TCR was sampled from an adult with an advanced solid tumor such as melanoma, head and neck, liver or kidney cancer. The sequences come from CD4+ or CD8+ T cells sorted from blood, collected in a trial of the OX40 agonist ivuxolimab.

DNA for the CDR3: TGTGCCAGCACCGAGGGACACCCTGAAGCTTTCTTT. It translates to CASTEGHPEAFF. The chain recombines TRBV6-5 with TRBJ1-1; D perhaps matches TRBD1 (6 bases). The germline CDR1 and CDR2 sequences are MNHEY and SVGAGI. With 7 bases removed from V and 6 bases from J, the gap between germline ends came to 12 bases. CDR3 size: 12 residues.